Below, 20 T cell receptor beta chains from the same sample are listed, as sequenced in a study of CD8+ T cells in alopecia areata. Sequencing used cDNA as its template, made by extracting RNA and reverse transcribing it. Profiling relied on immunoSEQ multiplex PCR, and the TCRdb table lists in-frame clones only, not all of them. This sample has 100,000 to 130,000 clones; roughly 55% occur once, and the top ten carry 20% to 30%. The sequencing input was NKG2D-low CD8+ T cells sorted from blood. Every receptor here comes from a human donor with alopecia areata.

The gene calls are TRBV18 and TRBJ2-7; TRBD1 matches 12 bases. V gave up 2 bases and J gave up 5 bases; unmatched junction bases: 4. The length of the CDR3 is 15 residues. Germline V gene sequence: CDR1 KGHSH, CDR2 LQKENI. The CDR3 sequence: CASSPDWDRGHEQYF. CDR3 sequence (DNA): TGTGCCAGCTCACCAGATTGGGACAGGGGGCACGAGCAGTACTTC.

The chain has TRBV15 and TRBJ2-1, with a tentative D call TRBD1 (6 bases). Germline V lookup: CDR1 LNHNV, CDR2 YYDKDF (reference sequence). The CDR3 totals 15 residues. The V end was cut by 5 bases, the J end by 9 bases, with 20 bases between. For the CDR3, the DNA is TGTGCCACCAGCGGACCAGCCGGCAGGGGCGGTGAGCAGTTCTTC. Translating it yields CATSGPAGRGGEQFF.

This clone was counted only a few times. The chain is built from TRBV11-2 and TRBJ1-2, with TRBD1 matching over 8 bases. Germline values: CDR1 SGHAT, CDR2 FQNNGV. V lost 5 bases and J lost 8; bases outside the gene matches: 7. The CDR3 length is 13 residues. The CDR3 loop reads CASSPGTGLGYTF. The CDR3, as DNA: TGTGCCAGCAGCCCTGGGACAGGCTTAGGCTACACCTTC.

This clone was seen only a few times. The V gene is TRBV27, the J gene TRBJ1-2; D gene ambiguous. V was cut by 5 bases and J by 2 bases, with 9 bases left in between. This CDR3 contains 13 residues. CDR1 MNHEY and CDR2 SMNVEV come from the germline V gene (reference sequence). Here the CDR3 reads CASSPQDNYGYTF. CDR3 in DNA: TGTGCCAGCAGTCCTCAGGACAACTATGGCTACACCTTC.

The chain employs TRBV6-1 and TRBJ2-1; TRBD2 is a possible D gene (6 bases). CDR3 length: 14 amino acids. The V gene's germline CDR1 is MNHNS and CDR2 SASEGT. The ends were cut back, 6 bases at V and 3 bases at J, with 12 bases in the middle. CDR3 nucleotides: TGTGCCAGCAGCCAGGGAGGCGGCTACAATGAGCAGTTCTTC. Translation gives CASSQGGGYNEQFF.

CDR3 sequence reads: CASSFAGVTNQPQHF. Written as DNA, the CDR3 is TGTGCCAGCAGCTTCGCAGGGGTAACCAATCAGCCCCAGCATTTT. The V call is TRBV7-2, the J call TRBJ1-5, with TRBD1 as a possible D gene (6 bases). The CDR3 has 15 amino acids. Germline V gene lookup returns CDR1 SGHTA and CDR2 FQGNSA. With 3 bases removed from V and 3 bases from J, the gap between germline ends came to 12 bases. Combining the CDR3 with reference TRBV7-2 and TRBJ1-5 gives the whole variable domain GAGVSQSPSNKVTEKGKDVELRCDPISGHTALYWYRQSLGQGLEFLIYFQGNSAPDKSGLPSDRFSAERTGGSVSTLTIQRTQQEDSAVYLCASSFAGVTNQPQHFGDGTRLSIL.

The rearrangement joins TRBV7-9 to TRBJ2-7; 7 bases are a match to TRBD1. The CDR3 covers 14 residues. V dropped 8 bases and J dropped 3; count of bases not matched to a gene: 10. Germline V gives CDR1 SEHNR, CDR2 FQNEAQ (reference sequence). The CDR3 spells CASGPRQGDYEQYF. DNA for the CDR3: TGTGCCAGCGGCCCCCGACAGGGAGACTACGAGCAGTACTTC.

This clone was counted once. The chain has TRBV7-3 and TRBJ2-1, with D maybe TRBD2 (6 bases). Germline CDR1 and CDR2: SGHTA and FQGTGA. Trimming took off 5 bases at V and 5 bases at J, with 16 bases between the two ends. There are 15 residues in the CDR3. This CDR3 is CASSPYSGKNNEQFF. CDR3 bases: TGTGCCAGCAGCCCCTATAGCGGAAAAAACAATGAGCAGTTCTTC.

This clone was found a few times. The chain combines TRBV6-6 with TRBJ1-1; the D is unclear. Trimming removed 8 bases from V and 1 base from J, with 11 bases in between. The CDR3 has 13 amino acids. Germline V gene sequence: CDR1 MNHNY, CDR2 SVGAGI (reference sequence). The CDR3 here is CASLIGKNTEAFF. CDR3 DNA: TGTGCCAGCTTGATTGGGAAGAACACTGAAGCTTTCTTT.

This clone came up a few times. This chain uses TRBV5-6 with TRBJ2-7; possibly TRBD2 for D (6 bases). Germline-derived CDR1 and CDR2 are SGHDT and YYEEEE. V shed 4 bases and J shed 5 bases, with 13 bases lying between them. The CDR3 has 13 residues. CDR3 protein: CASSPGLTDEQYF. CDR3 nucleotides: TGTGCCAGCAGCCCGGGACTGACGGACGAGCAGTACTTC. Full variable domain (remainder filled in from reference TRBV5-6 and TRBJ2-7): DAGVTQSPTHLIKTRGQQVTLRCSPKSGHDTVSWYQQALGQGPQFIFQYYEEEERQRGNFPDRFSGHQFPNYSSELNVNALLLGDSALYLCASSPGLTDEQYFGPGTRLTVT.

This clone showed up just a few times. The chain couples TRBV19 to TRBJ1-1; tentative D call: TRBD1 (5 bases). CDR1 and CDR2 from the germline V gene are LNHDA and SQIVND (reference sequence). The CDR3 length is 16 residues. V lost 6 bases and J 3 bases, leaving 20 bases between the germline ends. The CDR3 coding sequence is TGTGCCAGTAGAAGGGGTGCCCGGACAACCTACACTGAAGCTTTCTTT. As protein: CASRRGARTTYTEAFF.

The chain recombines TRBV7-9 with TRBJ2-3, with 7 nucleotides matching TRBD1. Losses at the gene ends were 4 bases for V and 8 bases for J; bases not matched to a gene: 12. The CDR3 has 15 residues. Germline V gene lookup returns CDR1 SEHNR and CDR2 FQNEAQ (reference sequence). CDR3 loop: CASSSPRDRDATQYF. The CDR3 DNA reads as TGTGCCAGCAGCTCGCCTAGAGACAGGGACGCTACGCAGTATTTT.

This chain connects TRBV28 to TRBJ1-5, with D possibly being TRBD1 (5 bases). Germline CDR1 MDHEN, CDR2 SYDVKM. The CDR3 extends over 13 amino acids. V was trimmed by 8 bases and J by 3 bases, leaving 11 bases between them. The CDR3: CASWDGDNQPQHF. Written as DNA, the CDR3 is TGTGCCAGCTGGGACGGCGACAATCAGCCCCAGCATTTT.

This clone was seen more than once but under ten times. The chain is built from TRBV2 and TRBJ2-1; 7 bases agree with TRBD2. Germline CDR1 reads SNHLY; CDR2 reads FYNNEI. The CDR3 consists of 14 residues. Unmatched junction bases numbered 8, after V lost 6 bases and J lost 6 bases. This CDR3 reads CASRGGLRSNEQFF. DNA for the CDR3: TGTGCCAGCAGGGGGGGACTAAGGTCCAATGAGCAGTTCTTC.

As concerns this clone: Other DNA sequences in the sample encode the same CDR3. The chain couples TRBV13 to TRBJ2-1; D is unclear. The CDR3 is 13 amino acids. V lost 1 base and J 5 bases, leaving 6 bases between the germline ends. Germline loops: CDR1 PRHDT, CDR2 FYEKMQ (reference sequence). CDR3 residues: CASSLASNNEQFF. The DNA for the CDR3 is TGTGCCAGCAGCTTAGCCTCGAACAATGAGCAGTTCTTC.

J is TRBJ2-1 and V is TRBV4-1; 8 nucleotides agree with TRBD1. Trimming took 0 bases from V and 7 from J; bases not matched to a gene: 8. The CDR3 is 16 amino acids. Germline CDR1 is MGHRA and CDR2 is YSYEKL. The CDR3: CASSQERGTGANEQFF. The DNA for the CDR3 is TGCGCCAGCAGCCAAGAGAGGGGGACAGGCGCGAATGAGCAGTTCTTC.

This chain joins TRBV27 and TRBJ2-2; possibly TRBD1 for D (5 bases). This CDR3 spans 13 amino acids. Trimming cost V 5 bases and J 6 bases, with 10 bases left between them. Germline CDR1 is MNHEY and CDR2 is SMNVEV (reference sequence). CDR3 region: CASSQQTAGELFF. The CDR3 nucleotides are TGTGCCAGCAGTCAACAGACAGCCGGGGAGCTGTTTTTT.

This sequence joins TRBV7-6 and TRBJ2-3; D uncertain. Trimming cost V 1 base and J 7 bases, with 9 bases left between them. Germline V gene data show CDR1 as SGHVS and CDR2 as FNYEAQ. The CDR3 has 13 residues. CDR3 protein: CASSLDGANTQYF. CDR3 DNA: TGTGCCAGCAGCTTAGATGGAGCCAATACGCAGTATTTT.

V gene TRBV6-6 combines with J gene TRBJ2-6, with a tentative D call TRBD1 (6 bases). Germline values: CDR1 MNHNY, CDR2 SVGAGI (reference sequence). This CDR3 region has 15 residues. Deletions cut 6 bases from V and 1 base from J, with 10 bases between. The CDR3 loop is CASSLTGSGANVLTF. In nucleotides, the CDR3 is TGTGCCAGCAGCCTAACAGGGTCTGGGGCCAACGTCCTGACTTTC.

CDR3 in amino acids: CASSQDFLQGSGANVLTF. DNA for the CDR3: TGCGCCAGCAGCCAAGACTTTCTCCAGGGGTCCGGGGCCAACGTCCTGACTTTC. This chain connects TRBV4-1 to TRBJ2-6, with D tentatively TRBD1 (6 bases). V was clipped by 0 bases and J by 4 bases, with 16 bases between them. Germline CDR1 reads MGHRA; CDR2 reads YSYEKL. This CDR3 is built from 18 residues.